Sequencing of this TCR beta chain was carried out in a study of monozygotic twins with inflammatory bowel disease. The CDR3 contains 15 residues. In germline, CDR1 is DFQATT, CDR2 SNEGSKA (reference sequence). One entry per CDR3 protein, without DNA, is what TCRdb gives after re-calling the 5' RACE reads. This table lists 300,000 to 400,000 distinct CDR3 sequences. The origin of this receptor is a human donor with ulcerative colitis or Crohn's disease, or a healthy co-twin of an affected twin (not recorded which). The sequenced sample consisted of blood. The chain couples TRBV20-1 to TRBJ1-3. The CDR3: CSARDLPVSGNTIYF.